This entry is about one T cell receptor beta chain. As yet, its antigen is unknown. This specimen comes from a study of T cells expressing NK-cell markers. Background on the study: The authors derived TCR beta repertoires from sorted CD3+CD56+NKG2C+, CD3+CD56+NKG2C- and CD3+CD56-NKG2C+ T cells. Whole-study findings and limits: The study left the HCMV specificity of expanded NKG2C+ T cell clones unresolved.

The CDR3 is 15 amino acids. Germline CDR1 is SGHRS and CDR2 is YFSETQ. UMI-tagged 5'RACE template switching yielded the TCR beta cDNA. Following a re-call of the 5' RACE reads, TCRdb has one entry per CDR3 protein and lacks DNA. This sample contains 350,000 to 450,000 distinct CDR3 sequences. This chain connects TRBV5-1 to TRBJ1-3; TCRdb selects TRBD1, and the lack of DNA leaves this call unchecked. The sequence came from a man aged 18-75 years in good health. The source material was blood T cells: a sorted CD56 or NKG2C T cell subset, CD4+ or CD8+ T cells, or bulk PBMC T cells (not recorded which). CDR3 sequence: CASSPKTGYGNTIYF.